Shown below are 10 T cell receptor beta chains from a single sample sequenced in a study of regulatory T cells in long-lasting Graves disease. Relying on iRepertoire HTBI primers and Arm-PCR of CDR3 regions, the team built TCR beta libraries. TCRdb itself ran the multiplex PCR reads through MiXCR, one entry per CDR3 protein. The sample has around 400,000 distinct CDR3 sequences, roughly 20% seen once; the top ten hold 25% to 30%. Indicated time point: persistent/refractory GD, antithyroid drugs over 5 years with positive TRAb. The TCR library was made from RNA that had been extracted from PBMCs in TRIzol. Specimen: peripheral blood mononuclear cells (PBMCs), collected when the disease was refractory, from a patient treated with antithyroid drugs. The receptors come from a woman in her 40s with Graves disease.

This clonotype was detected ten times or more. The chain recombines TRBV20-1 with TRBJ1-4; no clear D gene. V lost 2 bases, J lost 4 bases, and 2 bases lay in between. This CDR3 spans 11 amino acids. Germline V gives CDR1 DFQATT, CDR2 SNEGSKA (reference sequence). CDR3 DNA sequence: TGCAGTGCTAGATTTAATGAAAAACTGTTTTTT. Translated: CSARFNEKLFF.

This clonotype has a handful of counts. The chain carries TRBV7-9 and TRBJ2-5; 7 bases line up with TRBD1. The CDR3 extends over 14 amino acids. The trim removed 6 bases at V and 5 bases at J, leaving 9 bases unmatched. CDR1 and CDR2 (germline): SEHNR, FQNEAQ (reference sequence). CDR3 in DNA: TGTGCCAGCAGATTACAGGGGACCGGTGAGACCCAGTACTTC. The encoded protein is CASRLQGTGETQYF.

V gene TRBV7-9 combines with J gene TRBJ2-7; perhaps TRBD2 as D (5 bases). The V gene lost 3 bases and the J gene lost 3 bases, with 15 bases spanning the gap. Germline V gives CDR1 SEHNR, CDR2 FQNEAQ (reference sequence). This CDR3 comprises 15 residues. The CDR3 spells CASSFANIGDYEQYF. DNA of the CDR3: TGTGCCAGCAGCTTCGCGAACATCGGGGACTACGAGCAGTACTTC. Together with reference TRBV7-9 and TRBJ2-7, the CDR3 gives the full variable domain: DTGVSQNPRHKITKRGQNVTFRCDPISEHNRLYWYRQTLGQGPEFLTYFQNEAQLEKSRLLSDRFSAERPKGSFSTLEIQRTEQGDSAMYLCASSFANIGDYEQYFGPGTRLTVT.

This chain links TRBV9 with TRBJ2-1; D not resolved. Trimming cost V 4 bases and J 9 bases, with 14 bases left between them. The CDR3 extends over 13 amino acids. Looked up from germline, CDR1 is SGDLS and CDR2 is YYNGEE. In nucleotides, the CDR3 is TGTGCCAGCAGCCAAGATTTCAGCCGTGAGCAGTTCTTC. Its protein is CASSQDFSREQFF.

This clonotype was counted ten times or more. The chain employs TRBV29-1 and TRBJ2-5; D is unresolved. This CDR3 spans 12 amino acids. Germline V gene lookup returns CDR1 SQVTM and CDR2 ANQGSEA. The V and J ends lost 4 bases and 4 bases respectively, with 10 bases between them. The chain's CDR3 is CSVVLVGETQYF. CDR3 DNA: TGCAGCGTTGTTCTTGTAGGAGAGACCCAGTACTTC.

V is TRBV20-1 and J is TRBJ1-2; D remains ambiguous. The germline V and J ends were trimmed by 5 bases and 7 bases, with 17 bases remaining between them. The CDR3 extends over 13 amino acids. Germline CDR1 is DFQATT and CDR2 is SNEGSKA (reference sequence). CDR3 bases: TGCAGTGCTCAGACGGCACCCAGCGCTGGCTACACCTTC. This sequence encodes CSAQTAPSAGYTF.

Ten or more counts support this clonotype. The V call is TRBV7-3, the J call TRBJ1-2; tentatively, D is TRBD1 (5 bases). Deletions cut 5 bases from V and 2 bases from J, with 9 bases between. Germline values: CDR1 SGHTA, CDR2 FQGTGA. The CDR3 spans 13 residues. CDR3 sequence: CASSPGLNYGYTF. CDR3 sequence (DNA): TGTGCCAGCAGCCCGGGGCTGAACTATGGCTACACCTTC. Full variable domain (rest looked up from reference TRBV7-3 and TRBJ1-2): GAGVSQTPSNKVTEKGKYVELRCDPISGHTALYWYRQSLGQGPEFLIYFQGTGAADDSGLPNDRFFAVRPEGSVSTLKIQRTERGDSAVYLCASSPGLNYGYTFGSGTRLTVV.

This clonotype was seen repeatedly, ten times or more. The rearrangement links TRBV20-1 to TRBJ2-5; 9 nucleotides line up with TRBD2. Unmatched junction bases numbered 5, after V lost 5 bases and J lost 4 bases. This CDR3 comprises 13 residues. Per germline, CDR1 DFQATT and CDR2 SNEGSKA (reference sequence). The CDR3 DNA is TGCAGTGCTTGGGTTAGCGGGAGAGAGACCCAGTACTTC. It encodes CSAWVSGRETQYF.

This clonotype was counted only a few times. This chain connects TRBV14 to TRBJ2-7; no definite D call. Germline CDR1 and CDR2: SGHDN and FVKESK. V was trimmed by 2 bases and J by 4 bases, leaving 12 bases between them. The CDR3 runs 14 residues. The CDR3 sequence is CASSQIGLVYEQYF. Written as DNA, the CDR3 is TGTGCCAGCAGCCAAATCGGGTTGGTTTACGAGCAGTACTTC.

The CDR3 DNA sequence: TGCAGCGTTGAAGATGTGGCCCAGTACTTC. This sequence encodes CSVEDVAQYF. The rearrangement joins TRBV29-1 to TRBJ2-5; no definite D call. This CDR3 is 10 amino acids long. V lost 0 bases, J lost 9 bases, and 5 bases lay in between. Germline V gives CDR1 SQVTM, CDR2 ANQGSEA.